The TCR beta chain described here comes from a study of blood T cell repertoires in COVID-19. Trimming removed 5 bases from V and 3 bases from J; junction bases left unmatched: 2. This CDR3 is 14 amino acids long. Germline CDR1 and CDR2: MNHNY and SVGAGI (reference sequence). Some clones are missing from TCRdb's copy, which holds only in-frame ones; the method was immunoSEQ multiplex PCR. Of almost 55,000 clones listed, over 80% are singletons. The chain has TRBV6-6 and TRBJ2-2; 8 bases agree with TRBD1. This TCR came from a human donor in a cohort sampled during active COVID-19. The source material was peripheral blood. CDR3 protein: CASSGQGDTGELFF. The DNA of the CDR3 is TGTGCCAGCAGTGGACAGGGAGACACCGGGGAGCTGTTTTTT.